This T cell receptor (beta chain) was sequenced in a study of PD-1 blockade in classical Hodgkin lymphoma. The CDR3 loop spans 17 amino acids. Germline V gene lookup returns CDR1 SEHNR and CDR2 FQNEAQ (reference sequence). V shed 0 bases and J shed 0 bases, with 11 bases lying between them. In regard to this clone: Its antigen is currently unknown.

The time point denotes: cycle 4 day 1 (C4D1), after more than 5 weeks of nivolumab. Exposure to brentuximab vedotin varied, and each patient had relapsed following autologous stem cell transplantation. TCRdb keeps only in-frame clones here, not all; method: immunoSEQ multiplex PCR. This sample has about 21,000 clones, with about 80% found just once. General observations from the study: Whoever responded completely had baseline diversity much like that seen in newly diagnosed patients. Later analyses included only patients treated at least 1 year post-ASCT. Relative to healthy donors, newly diagnosed patients reportedly had lower baseline TCR diversity, which was reported as lower still in relapsed/refractory patients.

Sequencing used peripheral blood mononuclear cells (PBMCs), obtained before the fourth cycle of nivolumab. The TCR sequence derives from a human donor with classical Hodgkin lymphoma. V gene TRBV7-9 combines with J gene TRBJ1-4; D unresolved. Here the CDR3 DNA reads TGTGCCAGCAGCTTAGCCTACCCTTGGGCAACTAATGAAAAACTGTTTTTT. Its translation: CASSLAYPWATNEKLFF.